The clone carrying this T cell receptor beta chain was seen ten or more times. Its antigen is as yet unknown. From germline, CDR1 is SGHTA and CDR2 FQGNSA. V dropped 1 base and J dropped 0 bases, with 13 bases sitting between them. The CDR3 spans 17 residues. Quantitative 5'-RACE with molecular barcodes produced the TCR beta libraries. TCRdb recomputed calls from the 5' RACE reads with MiXCR, one row per CDR3 protein. The sample has 450,000 to 550,000 distinct CDR3 sequences; approximately 5% are singletons. These data originate in a study of CD8 T cells in ankylosing spondylitis. Broader study findings: Significant enrichment of disease-linked clones was reportedly seen in matched ankylosing spondylitis synovial fluid. It appeared that ankylosing spondylitis blood was characterized by a TCR beta motif of roughly 8 highly homologous variants. CD8+ cells made up the disease-linked clones, which were relatively rare in peripheral blood.

The specimen sequenced was blood, either unsorted or a sorted T cell fraction (not recorded which). The TCR sequence derives from a male donor with ankylosing spondylitis. The chain has TRBV7-2 and TRBJ2-1; no clear D gene. For the CDR3, the DNA is TGTGCCAGCAGCTTAGTGTGGGCCTTAAGCTCCTACAATGAGCAGTTCTTC. Amino acids: CASSLVWALSSYNEQFF.